Sequencing of this TCR beta chain was carried out in a study of T cell changes during pregnancy in multiple sclerosis. Here immunoSEQ multiplex PCR was the method, and the copy in TCRdb shows in-frame clones only, minus some. The table has 49,000 or so clones, almost 95% seen once; the top ten hold about 0.41%. Germline values: CDR1 SGHTA, CDR2 FQGTGA. The CDR3 is 14 amino acids. V lost 2 bases, J lost 5 bases, and 4 bases stayed unmatched. The sequence derives from a female donor in good health, enrolled as a control in a pregnancy study. V is TRBV7-3 and J is TRBJ2-3; 7 bases line up with TRBD2. The material was CD4+ T cells from peripheral blood mononuclear cells, obtained in the second trimester of pregnancy. The CDR3 sequence: CASSLLGGGDTQYF. The CDR3 nucleotides read TGTGCCAGCAGCTTATTGGGGGGGGGAGATACGCAGTATTTT.